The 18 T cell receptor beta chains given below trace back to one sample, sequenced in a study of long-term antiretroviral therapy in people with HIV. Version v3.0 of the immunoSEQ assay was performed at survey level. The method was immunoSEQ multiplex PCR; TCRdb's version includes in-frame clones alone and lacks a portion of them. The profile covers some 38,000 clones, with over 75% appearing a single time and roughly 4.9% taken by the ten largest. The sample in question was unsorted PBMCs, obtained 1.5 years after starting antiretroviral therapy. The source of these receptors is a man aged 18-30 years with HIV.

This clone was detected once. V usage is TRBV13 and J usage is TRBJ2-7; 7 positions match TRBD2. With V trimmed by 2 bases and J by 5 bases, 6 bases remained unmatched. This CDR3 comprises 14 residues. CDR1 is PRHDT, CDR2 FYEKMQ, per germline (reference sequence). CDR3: CASSLYGRKDEQYF. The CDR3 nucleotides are TGTGCCAGCAGCTTATACGGGAGGAAGGACGAGCAGTACTTC.

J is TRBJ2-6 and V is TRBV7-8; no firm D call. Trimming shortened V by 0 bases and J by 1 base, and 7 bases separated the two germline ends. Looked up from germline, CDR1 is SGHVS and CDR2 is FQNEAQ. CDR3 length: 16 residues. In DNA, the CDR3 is TGTGCCAGCAGCTTAGCGTGGGGTTCTGGGGCCAACGTCCTGACTTTC. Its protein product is CASSLAWGSGANVLTF.

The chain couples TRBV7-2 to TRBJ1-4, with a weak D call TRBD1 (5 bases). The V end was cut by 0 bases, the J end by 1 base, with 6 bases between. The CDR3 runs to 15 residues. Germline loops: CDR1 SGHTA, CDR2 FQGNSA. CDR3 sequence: CASSLARGTNEKLFF. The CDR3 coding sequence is TGTGCCAGCAGCTTAGCAAGGGGAACTAATGAAAAACTGTTTTTT.

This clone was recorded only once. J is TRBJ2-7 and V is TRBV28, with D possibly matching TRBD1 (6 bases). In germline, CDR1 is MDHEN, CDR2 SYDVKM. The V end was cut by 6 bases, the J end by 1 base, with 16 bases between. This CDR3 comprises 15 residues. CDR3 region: CASSRDTEGSYEQYF. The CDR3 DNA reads TGTGCCAGCAGCAGGGACACCGAGGGGTCCTACGAGCAGTACTTC. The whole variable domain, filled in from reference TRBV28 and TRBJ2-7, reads DVKVTQSSRYLVKRTGEKVFLECVQDMDHENMFWYRQDPGLGLRLIYFSYDVKMKEKGDIPEGYSVSREKKERFSLILESASTNQTSMYLCASSRDTEGSYEQYFGPGTRLTVT.

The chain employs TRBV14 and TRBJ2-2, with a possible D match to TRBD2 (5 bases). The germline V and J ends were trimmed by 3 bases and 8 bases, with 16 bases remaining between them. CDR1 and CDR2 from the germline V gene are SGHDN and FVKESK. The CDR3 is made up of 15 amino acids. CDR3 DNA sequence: TGTGCCAGCAGCCACAGACGGGGTGGCGTAGGGGAGCTGTTTTTT. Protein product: CASSHRRGGVGELFF.

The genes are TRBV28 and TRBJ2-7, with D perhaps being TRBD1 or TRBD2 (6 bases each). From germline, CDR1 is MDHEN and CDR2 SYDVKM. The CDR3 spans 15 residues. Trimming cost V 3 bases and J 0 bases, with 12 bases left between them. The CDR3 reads CASSFRGDPSYEQYF. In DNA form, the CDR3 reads TGTGCCAGCAGTTTTAGGGGGGACCCCTCCTACGAGCAGTACTTC.

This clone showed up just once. The CDR3, as DNA: TGTGCCAGCAGCTTAAAAGGGACAGGGGGTCTCTACGAGCAGTACTTC. It codes for CASSLKGTGGLYEQYF. The chain has TRBV7-3 and TRBJ2-7, with 11 positions matching TRBD1. J gave up 3 bases and V 1 base, and 5 bases lay outside the gene matches. The CDR3 spans 16 residues. The germline V gene has CDR1 SGHTA and CDR2 FQGTGA.

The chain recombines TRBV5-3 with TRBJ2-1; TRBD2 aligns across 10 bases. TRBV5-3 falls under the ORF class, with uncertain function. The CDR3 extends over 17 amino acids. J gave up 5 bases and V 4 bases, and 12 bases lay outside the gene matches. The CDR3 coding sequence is TGTGCCAGAAGCCTGGAGAGCGGGAGGGCCTCTGACAATGAGCAGTTCTTC. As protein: CARSLESGRASDNEQFF.

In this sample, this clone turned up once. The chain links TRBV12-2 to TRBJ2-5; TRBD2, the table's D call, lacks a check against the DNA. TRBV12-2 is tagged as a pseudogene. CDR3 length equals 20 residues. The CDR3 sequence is CASRLVLGLAGRFGEETQYF. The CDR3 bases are TGTGCAAGTCGCTTAGTCTTGGGACTAGCGGGAAGATTTGGGGAAGAGACCCAGTACTTC.

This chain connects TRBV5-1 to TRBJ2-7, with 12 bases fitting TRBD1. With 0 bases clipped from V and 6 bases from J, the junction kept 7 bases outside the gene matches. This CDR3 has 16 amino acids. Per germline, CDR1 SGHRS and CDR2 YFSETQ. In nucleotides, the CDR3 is TGCGCCAGCAGCTTGGGCGGGGGACAGGGGGCAGGCGAGCAGTACTTC. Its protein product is CASSLGGGQGAGEQYF.

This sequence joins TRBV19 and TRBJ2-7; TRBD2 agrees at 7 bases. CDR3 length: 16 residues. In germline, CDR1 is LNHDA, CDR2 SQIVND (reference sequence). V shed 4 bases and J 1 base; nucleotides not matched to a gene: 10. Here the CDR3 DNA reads TGTGCCAGTAGTAATCCCTGGGCTAGCGGTTCCTACGAGCAGTACTTC. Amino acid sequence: CASSNPWASGSYEQYF. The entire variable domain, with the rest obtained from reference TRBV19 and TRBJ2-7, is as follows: DGGITQSPKYLFRKEGQNVTLSCEQNLNHDAMYWYRQDPGQGLRLIYYSQIVNDFQKGDIAEGYSVSREKKESFPLTVTSAQKNPTAFYLCASSNPWASGSYEQYFGPGTRLTVT.

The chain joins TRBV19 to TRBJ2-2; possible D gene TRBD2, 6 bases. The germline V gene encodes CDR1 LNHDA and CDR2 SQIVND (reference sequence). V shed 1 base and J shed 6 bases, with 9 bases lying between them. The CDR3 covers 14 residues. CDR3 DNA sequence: TGTGCCAGTAGTATAGGGGGGGATGCCGGGGAGCTGTTTTTT. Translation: CASSIGGDAGELFF. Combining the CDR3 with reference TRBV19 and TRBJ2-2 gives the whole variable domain DGGITQSPKYLFRKEGQNVTLSCEQNLNHDAMYWYRQDPGQGLRLIYYSQIVNDFQKGDIAEGYSVSREKKESFPLTVTSAQKNPTAFYLCASSIGGDAGELFFGEGSRLTVL.

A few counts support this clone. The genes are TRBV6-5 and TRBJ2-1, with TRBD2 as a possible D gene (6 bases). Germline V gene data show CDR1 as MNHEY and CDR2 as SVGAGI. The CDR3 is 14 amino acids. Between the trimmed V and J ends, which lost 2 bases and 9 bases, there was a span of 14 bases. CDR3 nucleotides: TGTGCCAGCAGTTACAGGGACTTCCCGATTGAGCAGTTCTTC. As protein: CASSYRDFPIEQFF.

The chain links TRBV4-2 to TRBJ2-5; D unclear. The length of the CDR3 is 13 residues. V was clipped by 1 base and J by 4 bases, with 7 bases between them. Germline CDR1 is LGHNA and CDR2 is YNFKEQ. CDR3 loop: CASSQGVIETQYF. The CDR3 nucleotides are TGTGCCAGCAGCCAAGGAGTAATAGAGACCCAGTACTTC.

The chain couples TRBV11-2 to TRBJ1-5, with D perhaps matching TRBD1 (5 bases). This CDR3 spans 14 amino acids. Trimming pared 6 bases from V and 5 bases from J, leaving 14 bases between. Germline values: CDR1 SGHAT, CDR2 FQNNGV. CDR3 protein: CASRDGGEDQPQHF. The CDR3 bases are TGTGCCAGCAGGGACGGGGGGGAAGATCAGCCCCAGCATTTT.

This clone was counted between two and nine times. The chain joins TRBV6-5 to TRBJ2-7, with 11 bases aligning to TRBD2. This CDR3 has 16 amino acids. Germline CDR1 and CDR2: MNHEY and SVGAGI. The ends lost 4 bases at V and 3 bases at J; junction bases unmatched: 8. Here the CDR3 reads CASSLNSGRARYEQYF. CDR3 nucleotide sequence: TGTGCCAGCAGTTTGAATAGCGGGAGGGCGCGCTACGAGCAGTACTTC.

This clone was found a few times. In DNA, the CDR3 is TGTGCCAGCAGCATGACAGGTGGCTATGGCTACACCTTC. This translates into CASSMTGGYGYTF. This sequence joins TRBV7-6 and TRBJ1-2; tentative D call: TRBD1 (6 bases). V shed 5 bases and J shed 4 bases, with 11 bases lying between them. Per the germline V gene, CDR1 is SGHVS and CDR2 is FNYEAQ. The CDR3 is 13 residues long.

The CDR3 region is CASSKEKEGGETQYF. The CDR3 bases are TGTGCCAGCAGCAAAGAAAAGGAGGGAGGAGAGACCCAGTACTTC. The J gene is TRBJ2-5, the V gene TRBV21-1; the table's D gene call, TRBD2, was not cross checked with the DNA. TRBV21-1 is shown as a pseudogene. The CDR3 is 15 residues long.